One and the same sample provided the 19 T cell receptor beta chains below, sequenced in a study of T cells in women clearing cervical HPV infection. Sequenced by immunoSEQ multiplex PCR; TCRdb stores in-frame clones only, minus some. The listing contains about 30,000 clones. The sample taken for sequencing was blood buffy coat. The receptors originated from a woman between 18 and 69 years old with a cervical HPV16 infection that either progressed to CIN3+ or cleared (not recorded which).

Of note for this clone: The observed sequence ends 3 residues before the CDR3 terminus, with the missing tail filled in from the germline J gene. The J gene is TRBJ1-6, the V gene TRBV14, with D perhaps matching TRBD1 (5 bases). Trimming took 2 bases from V and 10 from J, leaving 12 bases between them. The CDR3 is made up of 14 amino acids. Germline V gives CDR1 SGHDN, CDR2 FVKESK. The CDR3 bases that were read are TGTGCCAGCAGCCAAATGGACATGGGGTCACCC. Translation gives CASSQMDMGSP. In full, the CDR3 is CASSQMDMGSPLHF.

In regard to this clone: Read data end 3 residues before the CDR3 end; the end is taken from the germline J gene. This chain joins TRBV10-3 and TRBJ2-1; TRBD2 aligns across 9 bases. Germline V lookup: CDR1 ENHRY, CDR2 SYGVKD. Trimming at V came to 6 bases and at J to 9 bases, leaving 9 bases not matched to a gene. The CDR3 has 14 amino acids. The CDR3: CAIRREGERSEQFF. CDR3 bases read: TGTGCCATCAGGCGGGAGGGGGAACGGAGTGAG.

As for this clone: The read is 3 residues too short to cover the CDR3 end, so that end is filled in from the germline J gene. The rearrangement joins TRBV7-8 to TRBJ2-2; 8 bases map to TRBD2. Germline-derived CDR1 and CDR2 are SGHVS and FQNEAQ. V gave up 7 bases and J gave up 4 bases; unmatched junction bases: 11. This CDR3 has 16 amino acids. The CDR3 DNA, read in part, is TGTGCCAGCACCCGGGCGGGACTAGGTATCACCGGGGAG. Encoded protein: CASTRAGLGITGE. The full CDR3 reads CASTRAGLGITGELFF.

With regard to this clone: The CDR3 extends 3 residues past the end of the read, so its final part is completed from the germline J gene. The chain couples TRBV29-1 to TRBJ2-7; D unclear. This CDR3 has 12 amino acids. Germline V gives CDR1 SQVTM, CDR2 ANQGSEA. Trimming took 3 bases from V and 3 from J, leaving 9 bases between them. Partial CDR3 DNA: TGCAGCGTTGATATGACGGGCTACGAG. It is translated as CSVDMTGYE. The full CDR3 sequence reads CSVDMTGYEQYF.

A note on this clone: The CDR3 extends 3 residues past the end of the read, so its final part is completed from the germline J gene. V is TRBV5-1 and J is TRBJ2-7; 8 nucleotides match TRBD2. V lost 0 bases and J lost 4; bases outside the gene matches: 3. This CDR3 region has 14 residues. CDR1 is SGHRS, CDR2 YFSETQ, per germline. Partial CDR3 DNA: TGCGCCAGCAGCTTGGCAAGCGGGAGATACGAG. Protein: CASSLASGRYE. The whole CDR3 reads CASSLASGRYEQYF.

Of note for this clone: The DNA ends 3 residues before the CDR3 does, and the rest of the CDR3 is filled in from the germline J gene. The chain couples TRBV30 to TRBJ2-7; tentative D call: TRBD2 (5 bases). Germline-derived CDR1 and CDR2 are GTSNPN and SVGIG (reference sequence). The CDR3 is 13 residues long. Trimming removed 8 bases from V and 5 bases from J, with 19 bases in between. The CDR3 DNA, read in part, is TGTGCCGGACTGCAGGATCTCACGGACGAG. Protein sequence: CAGLQDLTDE. The whole CDR3 reads CAGLQDLTDEQYF.

Comments on this clone: The sequenced fragment ends 3 residues before the CDR3 boundary, so the rest is inferred from the germline J gene. The rearrangement uses TRBV7-9 and TRBJ2-1, with unresolved D. The CDR3 spans 14 residues. Germline CDR1 and CDR2: SEHNR and FQNEAQ (reference sequence). The germline V and J ends were trimmed by 8 bases and 5 bases, with 16 bases remaining between them. The chain's CDR3 is CASSPTLGNNEQFF. Incomplete CDR3 DNA: TGTGCCAGCTCACCGACTCTAGGTAACAATGAG. Together with reference TRBV7-9 and TRBJ2-1, the CDR3 gives the full variable domain: DTGVSQNPRHKITKRGQNVTFRCDPISEHNRLYWYRQTLGQGPEFLTYFQNEAQLEKSRLLSDRFSAERPKGSFSTLEIQRTEQGDSAMYLCASSPTLGNNEQFFGPGTRLTVL.

Regarding this clone: The read finishes 3 residues shy of the CDR3 end, and the germline J gene is used to complete it. This chain joins TRBV5-1 and TRBJ2-1; 7 nucleotides match TRBD2. This CDR3 spans 14 amino acids. The germline V gene encodes CDR1 SGHRS and CDR2 YFSETQ. J lost 4 bases, V lost 2 bases, and 3 bases had no gene match. The CDR3 reads CASSLRREYNEQFF. The sequenced part of the CDR3 DNA is TGCGCCAGCAGCTTACGGCGGGAGTACAATGAG.

A remark on this clone: The read gets to within 3 residues of the CDR3 end, and the germline J gene fills in the rest. This chain uses TRBV11-2 with TRBJ2-7, with 7 bases that match TRBD2. Trimming took 5 bases from V and 5 from J; bases not matched to a gene: 12. Germline assignment: CDR1 SGHAT and CDR2 FQNNGV. The CDR3 length is 15 residues. The chain's CDR3 is CASSQSSGGSNEQYF. CDR3 DNA, as far as it was read: TGTGCCAGCAGCCAGTCGTCTGGCGGGAGCAACGAG.

Concerning this clone: The read ends 3 residues shy of where the CDR3 ends; the end is completed using the germline J gene. This sequence joins TRBV20-1 and TRBJ2-1, with TRBD1 identical over 8 bases. This CDR3 is 16 amino acids long. J lost 9 bases, V lost 2 bases, and 15 bases had no gene match. Germline CDR1 is DFQATT and CDR2 is SNEGSKA (reference sequence). CDR3 loop: CSARRGGQGRLSEQFF. CDR3 bases read: TGCAGTGCTAGACGAGGTGGACAGGGACGTCTAAGTGAG.

As concerns this clone: With the read ending 3 residues before the CDR3 end, the germline J gene is used to fill in that end. The J gene is TRBJ1-2, the V gene TRBV5-6, with TRBD1 matching over 7 bases. Germline V CDR1 and CDR2: SGHDT, YYEEEE. V lost 4 bases to trimming and J lost 7 bases; unmatched junction nucleotides: 10. This CDR3 contains 14 residues. CDR3 DNA, as far as it was read: TGTGCCAGCAGCACCCAGCAGGGGGTTCTTGGC. It translates to CASSTQQGVLG. The CDR3, in full, reads CASSTQQGVLGYTF.

Comments on this clone: The CDR3 end falls 3 residues outside the read, so it is completed with the germline J gene. This sequence joins TRBV30 and TRBJ1-6; possible D gene TRBD1, 5 bases. CDR1 and CDR2 from the germline V gene are GTSNPN and SVGIG (reference sequence). The CDR3 extends over 13 amino acids. With 3 bases removed from V and 8 bases from J, the gap between germline ends came to 11 bases. CDR3 bases read: TGTGCCTGGAGGGGGACGGGGGATTCACCC. Amino acids: CAWRGTGDSP. The whole CDR3 reads CAWRGTGDSPLHF.

To note about this clone: Coverage ceases 3 residues before the CDR3 finishes, and the germline J gene fills in the end. The chain is built from TRBV7-6 and TRBJ2-5; possibly TRBD2 for D (5 bases). With 5 bases removed from V and 2 bases from J, the gap between germline ends came to 12 bases. The CDR3 consists of 14 residues. Germline loops: CDR1 SGHVS, CDR2 FNYEAQ. The DNA read from the CDR3 is TGTGCCAGCAGCCCGCGGCGGGTACAAGAGACC. It yields the protein CASSPRRVQET. The whole CDR3 sequence is CASSPRRVQETQYF.

About this clone: The CDR3 end falls 3 residues outside the read, so it is completed with the germline J gene. The chain joins TRBV19 to TRBJ2-3, with 7 bases identical to TRBD1. This CDR3 spans 13 amino acids. Germline loops: CDR1 LNHDA, CDR2 SQIVND (reference sequence). CDR3 region: CASSGQAGETQYF. CDR3 DNA (partial): TGTGCCAGTAGCGGACAGGCAGGCGAGACG.

About this clone: The read ends 3 residues shy of where the CDR3 ends; the end is completed using the germline J gene. The rearrangement links TRBV5-5 to TRBJ2-1, with D unresolved. CDR1 and CDR2 from the germline V gene are SGHKS and YYEKEE (reference sequence). The V and J ends lost 0 bases and 6 bases respectively, with 7 bases between them. This CDR3 has 13 residues. Incomplete CDR3 DNA: TGTGCCAGCAGCTTGGACTTACCCAATGAG. Its translation is CASSLDLPNE. The entire CDR3 is CASSLDLPNEQFF.

By frequency, this clone is medium-sized. At one boundary the junction diverges from the germline segment, which might be a read error. The read is 3 residues too short to cover the CDR3 end, so that end is filled in from the germline J gene. The chain couples TRBV10-3 to TRBJ1-2, with 7 bases lining up with TRBD1. This CDR3 is 15 amino acids long. Germline lookup yields CDR1 ENHRY and CDR2 SYGVKD. The chain's CDR3 is CANSEPGTANYGYTF. The covered CDR3 bases are TGTGCCAACAGTGAGCCGGGGACAGCTAACTATGGC.

Of note for this clone: The CDR3 end falls 3 residues outside the read, so it is completed with the germline J gene. The chain combines TRBV6-2 or TRBV6-3 with TRBJ2-3; 12 positions match TRBD2. CDR3 length: 15 residues. Per the germline V gene, CDR1 is MNHEY and CDR2 is SVGEGT. The CDR3 protein is CASSPRTSGIETQYF. CDR3 DNA, as far as it was read: TGTGCCAGCAGTCCCCGGACTAGCGGGATTGAGACG.

The CDR3 reads CASSEDTNTEAFF. The DNA read from the CDR3 is TGTGCCAGCAGTGAAGACACGAACACTGAA. This chain links TRBV2 with TRBJ1-1; no reliable D call. Read data end 3 residues before the CDR3 end; the end is taken from the germline J gene. Trimming took off 1 base at V and 1 base at J, with 4 bases between the two ends. The CDR3 spans 13 residues. The V gene's germline CDR1 is SNHLY and CDR2 FYNNEI. Based on the CDR3 plus reference TRBV2 and TRBJ1-1, the full variable domain is EPEVTQTPSHQVTQMGQEVILRCVPISNHLYFYWYRQILGQKVEFLVSFYNNEISEKSEIFDDQFSVERPDGSNFTLKIRSTKLEDSAMYFCASSEDTNTEAFFGQGTRLTVV.

With regard to this clone: With the read ending 3 residues before the CDR3 end, the germline J gene is used to fill in that end. This rearrangement joins TRBV6-2 or TRBV6-3 to TRBJ1-2; D gene unclear. The ends were cut back, 6 bases at V and 5 bases at J, with 19 bases in the middle. Per germline, CDR1 MNHEY and CDR2 SVGEGT. The CDR3 sequence is 15 residues long. The CDR3 is CASSPPLAALYGYTF. Incomplete CDR3 DNA: TGTGCCAGCAGCCCTCCACTCGCGGCCCTTTATGGC.